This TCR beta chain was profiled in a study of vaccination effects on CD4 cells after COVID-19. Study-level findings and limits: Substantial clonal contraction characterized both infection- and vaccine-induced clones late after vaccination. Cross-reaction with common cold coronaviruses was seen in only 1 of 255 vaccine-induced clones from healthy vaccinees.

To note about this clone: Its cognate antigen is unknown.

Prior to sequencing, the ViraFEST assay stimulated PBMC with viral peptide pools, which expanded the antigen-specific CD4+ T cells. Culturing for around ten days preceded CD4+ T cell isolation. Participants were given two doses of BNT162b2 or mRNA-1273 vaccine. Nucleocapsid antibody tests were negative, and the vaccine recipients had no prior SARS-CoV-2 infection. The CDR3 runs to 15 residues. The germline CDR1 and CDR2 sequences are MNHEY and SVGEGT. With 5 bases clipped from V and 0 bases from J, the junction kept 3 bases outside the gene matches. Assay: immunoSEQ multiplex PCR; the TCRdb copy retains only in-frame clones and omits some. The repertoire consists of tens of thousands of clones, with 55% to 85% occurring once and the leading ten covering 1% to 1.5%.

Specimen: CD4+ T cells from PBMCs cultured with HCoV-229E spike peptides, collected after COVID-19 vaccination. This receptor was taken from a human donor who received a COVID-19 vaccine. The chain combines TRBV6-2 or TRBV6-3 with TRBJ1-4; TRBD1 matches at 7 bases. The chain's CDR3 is CASSRDSATNEKLFF. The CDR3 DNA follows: TGTGCCAGCAGTCGGGACAGTGCAACTAATGAAAAACTGTTTTTT.